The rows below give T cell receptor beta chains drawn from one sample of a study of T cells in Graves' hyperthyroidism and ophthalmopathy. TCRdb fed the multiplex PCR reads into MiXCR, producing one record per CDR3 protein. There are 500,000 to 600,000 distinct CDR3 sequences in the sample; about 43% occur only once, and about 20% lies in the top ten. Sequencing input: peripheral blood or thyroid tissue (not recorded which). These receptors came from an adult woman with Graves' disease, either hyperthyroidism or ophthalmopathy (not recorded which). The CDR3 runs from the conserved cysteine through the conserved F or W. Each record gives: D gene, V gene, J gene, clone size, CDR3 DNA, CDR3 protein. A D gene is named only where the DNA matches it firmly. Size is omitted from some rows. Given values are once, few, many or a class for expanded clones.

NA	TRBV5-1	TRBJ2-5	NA	TGCGCCAGCAGCTTCGGGGGCCTCGGGCTAGAAGAGACCCAGTACTTC	CASSFGGLGLEETQYF
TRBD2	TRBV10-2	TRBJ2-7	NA	TGCGCCAGCAGTGATAGGCCTAGCGGGAGTGGAGAGCAGTACTTC	CASSDRPSGSGEQYF
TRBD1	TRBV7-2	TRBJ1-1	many	TGTGCCAGCAGCTTCACAGGGGGCGCGGGCGCTTTCTTT	CASSFTGGAGAFF
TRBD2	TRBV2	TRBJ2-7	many	TGTGCCAGCAGTTACAGCGGGAGGGTGTACTTC	CASSYSGRVYF
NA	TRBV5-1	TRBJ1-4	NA	TGCGCCAGCAGCTTGTATGGGACACGGGATGAAAAACTGTTTTTT	CASSLYGTRDEKLFF
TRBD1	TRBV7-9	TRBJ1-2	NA	TGTGCCAGCAGCCCGTTTGGGACAGTGTCCTATGGCTACACCTTC	CASSPFGTVSYGYTF
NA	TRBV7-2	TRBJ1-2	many	TGTGCCAGCAGCTTAGGCGCGATCTACTATGGCTACACCTTC	CASSLGAIYYGYTF
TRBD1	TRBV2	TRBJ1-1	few	TGTGCCAGCAGTGTCGGACAGGGCACTGAAGCTTTCTTT	CASSVGQGTEAFF
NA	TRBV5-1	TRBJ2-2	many	TGCGCCAGCAGCTTAAGTCCACAGGACGGTACCGGGGAGCTGTTTTTT	CASSLSPQDGTGELFF
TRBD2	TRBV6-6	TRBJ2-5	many	TGTGCCAGCAGTCCGACTAGCGGAGATCAAGAGACCCAGTACTTC	CASSPTSGDQETQYF